Below are 26 T cell receptor beta chains sequenced from a single sample in a study of CD8 T cells in ankylosing spondylitis (dated by TCRdb to 2017 to 2019). The library was generated by 5' RACE. Sequencing instrument: Illumina HiSeq 2500. The public reads were run again by TCRdb, first through fastp at Q25 and then through MiXCR, and only productive beta chains were kept. Each CDR3 protein gets just one entry, which takes the most common genes and DNA from the rows behind it. This sample is represented by more than 150,000 distinct CDR3 sequences; approximately 10% of them were singletons. The ten largest clones take up 29% of the sample. Sequences were obtained from blood, either unsorted or a sorted T cell fraction (not recorded which). These receptors all stem from a male donor with ankylosing spondylitis or in good health (not recorded which).

This clonotype has at least ten counts. The chain carries TRBV20-1 and TRBJ2-3; the D is unclear. This CDR3 comprises 17 residues. With 0 bases removed from V and 2 bases from J, the gap between germline ends came to 18 bases. CDR1 DFQATT and CDR2 SNEGSKA come from the germline V gene (reference sequence). CDR3 loop: CSARDGKPTLPTDTQYF. In DNA form, the CDR3 reads TGCAGTGCTAGAGATGGAAAGCCTACACTCCCCACAGATACGCAGTATTTT.

This clonotype was recorded at least ten times. The CDR3 nucleotides read TGCGCCAGCAGCCTGCTGCTAGCGGGAGGAAACAATGAGCAGTTCTTC. Translating it yields CASSLLLAGGNNEQFF. V gene TRBV5-1 combines with J gene TRBJ2-1, with 11 bases that match TRBD2. V gave up 4 bases and J gave up 5 bases; unmatched junction bases: 8. Germline V gene data show CDR1 as SGHRS and CDR2 as YFSETQ. The CDR3 sequence is 16 residues long.

This rearrangement joins TRBV18 to TRBJ2-3; D unclear. V lost 3 bases and J lost 0, with 19 bases in between. Germline CDR1 is KGHSH and CDR2 is LQKENI. The length of the CDR3 is 18 residues. CDR3 nucleotides: TGTGCCAGCTCACCTAACTCCCTGATGATTACTAGCACAGATACGCAGTATTTT. This encodes CASSPNSLMITSTDTQYF.

The DNA for the CDR3 is TGTGCCAGTAGTAGGGTTTACACCGGGGAGCTGTTTTTT. Its translation: CASSRVYTGELFF. The rearrangement uses TRBV19 and TRBJ2-2; D unresolved. The CDR3 sequence is 13 residues long. The V gene lost 4 bases and the J gene lost 3 bases, with 6 bases spanning the gap. The germline V gene has CDR1 LNHDA and CDR2 SQIVND (reference sequence).

V is TRBV5-1 and J is TRBJ2-1; 10 positions match TRBD2. CDR1 is SGHRS and CDR2 is YFSETQ in the germline V gene. V shed 3 bases and J 7 bases; nucleotides not matched to a gene: 10. The CDR3 spans 16 residues. CDR3: CASSSETSGWPNEQFF. The CDR3 DNA sequence: TGCGCCAGCAGCTCCGAGACTAGCGGGTGGCCGAATGAGCAGTTCTTC.

This clonotype has at least ten counts. The V gene is TRBV6-1, the J gene TRBJ2-7; 10 nucleotides match TRBD2. With 5 bases clipped from V and 5 bases from J, the junction kept 9 bases outside the gene matches. The CDR3 loop spans 15 amino acids. The germline V gene encodes CDR1 MNHNS and CDR2 SASEGT. CDR3 sequence reads: CASSIPSGSLDEQYF. The CDR3 nucleotides read TGTGCCAGCAGTATCCCTAGCGGGAGTCTCGACGAGCAGTACTTC.

This clonotype was seen ten or more times. The genes are TRBV5-1 and TRBJ2-3, with D possibly matching TRBD2 (6 bases). This CDR3 is 14 amino acids long. V lost 7 bases and J lost 2, with 14 bases in between. The V gene's germline CDR1 is SGHRS and CDR2 YFSETQ. CDR3 nucleotides: TGCGCCAGCTCCCGGGACTCAAACACAGATACGCAGTATTTT. This codes for CASSRDSNTDTQYF.

This clonotype appeared many times. DNA for the CDR3: TGTGCCAGCAGCGGACAGGGGGCATACACCGGGGAGCTGTTTTTT. Its protein product is CASSGQGAYTGELFF. This chain links TRBV9 with TRBJ2-2; 10 bases fit TRBD1. The CDR3 extends over 15 amino acids. The germline V gene has CDR1 SGDLS and CDR2 YYNGEE. Trimming cost V 3 bases and J 3 bases; bases outside gene matches: 2.

This clonotype was observed at least ten times. This chain connects TRBV5-5 to TRBJ1-6, with 7 bases matching TRBD1. The CDR3 is 15 amino acids. V shed 4 bases, J shed 7 bases, and the junction held 8 bases outside the gene matches. Germline V lookup: CDR1 SGHKS, CDR2 YYEKEE (reference sequence). CDR3 protein: CASSPQGVGNSPLHF. The CDR3 DNA follows: TGTGCCAGCAGCCCTCAGGGGGTAGGAAATTCACCCCTCCACTTT.

This clonotype has at least ten counts. This rearrangement joins TRBV20-1 to TRBJ2-7, with D uncertain. Germline CDR1 is DFQATT and CDR2 is SNEGSKA (reference sequence). The length of the CDR3 is 11 residues. Trimming took 1 base from V and 4 from J, leaving 5 bases between them. The CDR3 nucleotides are TGCAGTGCTAGAGGCGTTTACGAGCAGTACTTC. Translation gives CSARGVYEQYF.

In this sample, this clonotype turned up a few times. The rearrangement joins TRBV7-2 to TRBJ1-2; D is ambiguous. V shed 2 bases and J shed 7 bases, with 17 bases lying between them. Per germline, CDR1 SGHTA and CDR2 FQGNSA. This CDR3 region has 15 residues. CDR3 region: CASSLTSRASSGYTF. The CDR3 DNA sequence: TGTGCCAGCAGCTTAACGTCCCGGGCGAGCTCTGGCTACACCTTC. The whole variable domain, remainder taken from reference TRBV7-2 and TRBJ1-2, is GAGVSQSPSNKVTEKGKDVELRCDPISGHTALYWYRQSLGQGLEFLIYFQGNSAPDKSGLPSDRFSAERTGGSVSTLTIQRTQQEDSAVYLCASSLTSRASSGYTFGSGTRLTVV.

This clonotype was counted ten times or more. The chain uses TRBV7-8 and TRBJ2-3; D may be TRBD1 (5 bases). Between the trimmed V and J ends, which lost 1 base and 4 bases, there was a span of 9 bases. Germline loops: CDR1 SGHVS, CDR2 FQNEAQ. This CDR3 contains 14 residues. This chain's CDR3 is CASSLEGAADTQYF. The CDR3 DNA sequence: TGTGCCAGCAGCTTAGAAGGGGCCGCAGATACGCAGTATTTT.

This clonotype was detected many times. The chain combines TRBV28 with TRBJ1-2; 9 bases fit TRBD1. The CDR3 spans 14 residues. In germline, CDR1 is MDHEN, CDR2 SYDVKM. The J segment lost 5 bases and the V segment lost 5 bases, leaving 6 bases of the junction unmatched. Here the CDR3 reads CASSPWTGDYGYTF. DNA of the CDR3: TGTGCCAGCAGTCCATGGACAGGGGATTATGGCTACACCTTC.

This clonotype was counted ten times or more. The genes are TRBV12-3 or TRBV12-4 and TRBJ1-5; D unclear. With 6 bases removed from V and 7 bases from J, the gap between germline ends came to 13 bases. The CDR3 sequence is 13 residues long. The DNA for the CDR3 is TGTGCCAGCAGCCGGGCCGCGGGACAGCCCCAGCATTTT. Translation: CASSRAAGQPQHF.

This clonotype was seen repeatedly, ten times or more. The gene calls are TRBV7-8 and TRBJ1-5, with D possibly TRBD1 on 5 matching bases. V lost 4 bases and J 4 bases, leaving 11 bases between the germline ends. Looked up from germline, CDR1 is SGHVS and CDR2 is FQNEAQ. The CDR3 extends over 14 amino acids. For the CDR3, the DNA is TGTGCCAGCAGCTCGGGACGGTCTAATCAGCCCCAGCATTTT. It is translated as CASSSGRSNQPQHF.

The table lists this clonotype with many counts. The chain couples TRBV19 to TRBJ1-5; D gene unclear. The CDR3 runs to 15 residues. Trimming stripped 3 bases from V and 0 bases from J, with 9 bases between. CDR1 and CDR2 (germline): LNHDA, SQIVND (reference sequence). CDR3 DNA sequence: TGTGCCAGTAGTATGCAGGCGAATAGCAATCAGCCCCAGCATTTT. Encoded protein: CASSMQANSNQPQHF.

This clonotype has at least ten counts. The chain carries TRBV3-1 and TRBJ1-2; 7 bases agree with TRBD1. This CDR3 has 16 residues. The V gene's germline CDR1 is LGHDT and CDR2 YNNKEL (reference sequence). V lost 1 base to trimming and J lost 2 bases; unmatched junction nucleotides: 7. The CDR3 DNA sequence: TGTGCCAGCAGCCAAGGAGTGGGACAGTTGAACTATGGCTACACCTTC. This sequence encodes CASSQGVGQLNYGYTF.

This clonotype was seen at least ten times. This chain uses TRBV6-5 with TRBJ1-3; TRBD1 is a possible D gene (5 bases). The germline V and J ends were trimmed by 2 bases and 6 bases, with 20 bases remaining between them. Germline lookup yields CDR1 MNHEY and CDR2 SVGAGI. The CDR3 loop spans 17 amino acids. Here the CDR3 reads CASSYGLGGVSENTIYF. CDR3 nucleotide sequence: TGTGCCAGCAGTTACGGACTCGGGGGGGTTTCAGAAAACACCATATATTTT.

A few counts support this clonotype. This rearrangement joins TRBV6-5 to TRBJ1-6; D gene uncertain. The CDR3 spans 17 residues. Germline values: CDR1 MNHEY, CDR2 SVGAGI. V dropped 2 bases and J dropped 0 bases, with 11 bases sitting between them. This chain's CDR3 is CASSYGSGDSYNSPLHF. The CDR3 DNA is TGTGCCAGCAGTTACGGATCAGGCGACTCCTATAATTCACCCCTCCACTTT.

This clonotype was recorded many times. The CDR3 reads CSVGVVAGGYYGYTF. Here the CDR3 DNA reads TGCAGCGTTGGGGTCGTGGCAGGGGGCTACTATGGCTACACCTTC. This chain uses TRBV29-1 with TRBJ1-2; 8 positions agree with TRBD1. Trimming took 4 bases from V and 3 from J; bases not matched to a gene: 10. The germline V gene encodes CDR1 SQVTM and CDR2 ANQGSEA. This CDR3 has 15 residues.

CDR3 in amino acids: CASSEVHEQYF. In DNA form, the CDR3 reads TGTGCCAGCAGTGAAGTCCACGAGCAGTACTTC. This sequence joins TRBV6-1 and TRBJ2-7; D unclear. V was clipped by 1 base and J by 5 bases, with 3 bases between them. This CDR3 contains 11 residues. The germline CDR1 and CDR2 sequences are MNHNS and SASEGT.

This clonotype has ten or more counts. The chain has TRBV5-1 and TRBJ2-7; tentatively, D is TRBD1 (5 bases). The CDR3 totals 14 residues. Germline CDR1 and CDR2: SGHRS and YFSETQ. Trimming pared 3 bases from V and 1 base from J, leaving 11 bases between. DNA for the CDR3: TGCGCCAGCAGCTGGCAGGGAATTTCCTACGAGCAGTACTTC. Residues: CASSWQGISYEQYF.

This clonotype appeared a few times. The chain combines TRBV11-3 with TRBJ2-2, with D possibly matching TRBD1 (5 bases). The CDR3 totals 16 residues. From germline, CDR1 is SGHNT and CDR2 YENEEA. Trimming pared 5 bases from V and 0 bases from J, leaving 13 bases between. CDR3 nucleotides: TGTGCCAGCAGCCTATTGACAGCTACGAACACCGGGGAGCTGTTTTTT. Residues: CASSLLTATNTGELFF.

This clonotype was observed many times. This chain uses TRBV15 with TRBJ2-2, with no clear D. Trimming took 1 base from V and 1 from J, leaving 7 bases between them. The CDR3 length is 15 residues. Germline V gene sequence: CDR1 LNHNV, CDR2 YYDKDF (reference sequence). The CDR3 DNA follows: TGTGCCACCAGCAGAGTAACAGTGAACACCGGGGAGCTGTTTTTT. It yields the protein CATSRVTVNTGELFF.

About this clonotype: It may be a read error: a sequence one base away is much more abundant. V and J are TRBV9 and TRBJ2-2; D not resolved. Germline values: CDR1 SGDLS, CDR2 YYNGEE. V was pared by 0 bases and J by 10 bases, with 13 bases between. There are 14 residues in the CDR3. DNA of the CDR3: TGTGCCAGCAGCGTAGAACCCCTGGTCGAGGAGCTGTTTTTT. This gives the protein CASSVEPLVEELFF.

The chain has TRBV7-9 and TRBJ1-3; D gene unclear. Germline V CDR1 and CDR2: SEHNR, FQNEAQ (reference sequence). The CDR3 length is 16 residues. Trimming cost V 2 bases and J 8 bases, with 19 bases left between them. The CDR3 region has the DNA TGTGCCAGCAGCTTACGCGGCGCATCTTGGGAGGACACCATATATTTT. Its protein is CASSLRGASWEDTIYF.